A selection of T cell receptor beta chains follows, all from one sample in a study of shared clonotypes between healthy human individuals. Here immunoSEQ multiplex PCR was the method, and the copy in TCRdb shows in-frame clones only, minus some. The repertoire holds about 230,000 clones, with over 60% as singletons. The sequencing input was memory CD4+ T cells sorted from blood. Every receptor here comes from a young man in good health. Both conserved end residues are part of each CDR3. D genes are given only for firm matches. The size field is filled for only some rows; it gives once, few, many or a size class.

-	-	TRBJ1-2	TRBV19	CASRRQVSNYGYTF	TGTGCCAGTAGGCGACAGGTTTCTAACTATGGCTACACCTTC
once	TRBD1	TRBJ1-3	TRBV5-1	CASSWTGVSSGNTIYF	TGCGCCAGCAGCTGGACAGGGGTCTCCTCTGGAAACACCATATATTTT
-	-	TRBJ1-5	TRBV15	CATSPEGFQPQHF	TGTGCCACCAGCCCAGAGGGGTTTCAGCCCCAGCATTTT
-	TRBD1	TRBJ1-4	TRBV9	CASSGGQGYPDDEKLFF	TGTGCCAGCAGCGGGGGACAGGGCTACCCGGATGATGAAAAACTGTTTTTT
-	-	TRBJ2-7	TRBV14	CASSHTSHEQYF	TGTGCCAGCAGTCACACATCGCACGAGCAGTACTTC
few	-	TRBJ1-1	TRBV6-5	CASLRGTEAFF	TGTGCCAGCCTACGGGGCACTGAAGCTTTCTTT
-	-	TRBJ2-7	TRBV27	CASKKGRLTDSNGEQYF	TGTGCCAGCAAGAAGGGTCGGCTTACAGATTCCAACGGCGAGCAGTACTTC
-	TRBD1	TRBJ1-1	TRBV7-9	CASSPGGAALLNTEAFF	TGTGCCAGCAGCCCAGGGGGCGCGGCCCTCTTGAACACTGAAGCTTTCTTT
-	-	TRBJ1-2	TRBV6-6	CASSASVRRGYTF	TGTGCCAGCAGTGCCTCGGTGCGTCGCGGCTACACCTTC
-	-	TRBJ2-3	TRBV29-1	CSVDPSTDTQYF	TGCAGCGTTGATCCTAGCACAGATACGCAGTATTTT
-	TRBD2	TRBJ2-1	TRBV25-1	CASSELSTSGRNEQFF	TGTGCCAGCAGTGAATTATCGACTAGCGGGAGGAATGAGCAGTTCTTC
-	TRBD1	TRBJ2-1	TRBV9	CASSDGTGSKEQFF	TGTGCCAGCAGCGATGGGACAGGGTCAAAGGAGCAGTTCTTC
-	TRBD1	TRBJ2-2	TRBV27	CASSLSKDTDRGNTGELFF	TGTGCCAGCAGTTTATCGAAAGACACTGACAGGGGGAACACCGGGGAGCTGTTTTTT
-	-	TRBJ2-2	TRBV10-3	CAISDGQGMAGELFF	TGTGCCATCAGTGACGGCCAGGGTATGGCCGGGGAGCTGTTTTTT
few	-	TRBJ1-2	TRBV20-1	CSATDNYGYTF	TGCAGTGCTACAGATAACTATGGCTACACCTTC
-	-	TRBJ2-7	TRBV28	CASRRTTGSSYEQYF	TGTGCCAGCAGGCGTACGACAGGTAGCTCCTACGAGCAGTACTTC
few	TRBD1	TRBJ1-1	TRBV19	CASSFSPTGMTEAFF	TGTGCCAGTAGTTTTTCTCCGACAGGGATGACTGAAGCTTTCTTT
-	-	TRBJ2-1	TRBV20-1	CSATDSNEQFF	TGCAGTGCTACGGACAGCAATGAGCAGTTCTTC
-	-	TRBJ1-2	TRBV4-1	CASSQETHYGYTF	TGCGCCAGCAGCCAAGAGACCCACTATGGCTACACCTTC
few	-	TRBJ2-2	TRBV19	CASSPGTTNTGELFF	TGTGCCAGTAGCCCTGGGACCACGAACACCGGGGAGCTGTTTTTT
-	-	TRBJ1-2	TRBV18	CASSQEVSENGGYTF	TGTGCCAGCTCGCAGGAAGTCTCGGAGAATGGTGGCTACACCTTC
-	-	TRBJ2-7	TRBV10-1	CASSELGVEQYF	TGCGCCAGCAGTGAGTTGGGGGTCGAGCAGTACTTC